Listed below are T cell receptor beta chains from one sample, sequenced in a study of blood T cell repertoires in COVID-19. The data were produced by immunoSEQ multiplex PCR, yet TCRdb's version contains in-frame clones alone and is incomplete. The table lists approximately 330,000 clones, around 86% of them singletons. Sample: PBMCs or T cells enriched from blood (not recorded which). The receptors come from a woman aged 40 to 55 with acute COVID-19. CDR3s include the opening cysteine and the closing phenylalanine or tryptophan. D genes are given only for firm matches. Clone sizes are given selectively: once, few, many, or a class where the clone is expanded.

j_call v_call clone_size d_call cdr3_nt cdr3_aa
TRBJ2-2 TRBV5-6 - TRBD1 TGTGCCAGCAGCAATCGGGACAGGGCAAGCGGGGAGCTGTTTTTT CASSNRDRASGELFF
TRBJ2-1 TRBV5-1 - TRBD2 TGCGCCAGCAGCTCTAGCGGCGGTTGGAATGAGCAGTTCTTC CASSSSGGWNEQFF
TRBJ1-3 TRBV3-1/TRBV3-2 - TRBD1 TGTGCCAGCAGCCAAGTTCGACAGGGTTCCACCATATATTTT CASSQVRQGSTIYF
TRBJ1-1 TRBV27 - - TGTGCCAGCAGTTTATGGGCAGGGATGGGGACTGAAGCTTTCTTT CASSLWAGMGTEAFF
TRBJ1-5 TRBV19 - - TGTGCCAGTAGTATAGTCCGGCGGCGGAGAAGAAATCAGCCCCAGCATTTT CASSIVRRRRRNQPQHF
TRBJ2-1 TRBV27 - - TGTGCCAGCAAACCGACCCAGGGGTCTGGAAGTGAGCAGTTCTTC CASKPTQGSGSEQFF
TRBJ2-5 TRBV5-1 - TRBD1 TGCGCCAGCAGCTTCACCGGGACAGGGTTGGAGACCCAGTACTTC CASSFTGTGLETQYF
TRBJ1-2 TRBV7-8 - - TGTGCCAGCAGCTTAGAATCTTTCTATGGCTACACCTTC CASSLESFYGYTF
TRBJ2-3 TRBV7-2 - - TGTGCCAGCAGCTTAGAGGGGGGGCATTCAGATACGCAGTATTTT CASSLEGGHSDTQYF
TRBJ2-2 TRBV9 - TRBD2 TGTGCCAGCAGCGTCAGACTAGCGGGAGGGCCCATCGGGGAGCTGTTTTTT CASSVRLAGGPIGELFF
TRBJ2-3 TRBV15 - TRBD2 TGTGCCACCAGCAGGGGGCTGACTAGCGGATCTAGCACAGATACGCAGTATTTT CATSRGLTSGSSTDTQYF
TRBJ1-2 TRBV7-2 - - TGTGCCAGCAGCTTTCGCCAGTACTATGGCTACACCTTC CASSFRQYYGYTF
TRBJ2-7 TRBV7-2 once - TGTGCCAGCAGCTCGCAGGGGATTATCCCGACCTACGAGCAGTACTTC CASSSQGIIPTYEQYF
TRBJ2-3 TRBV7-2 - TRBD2 TGTGCCAGCAGCTTGTACGGGGGGGCTGCGCAGTATTTT CASSLYGGAAQYF
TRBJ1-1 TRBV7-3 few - TGTGCCAGCAGCCGTAGTGGACAGCATAACACTGAAGCTTTCTTT CASSRSGQHNTEAFF
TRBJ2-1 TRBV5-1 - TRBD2 TGCGCCAGCAGCAACATAGCGGGAGGGGCCTACAATGAGCAGTTCTTC CASSNIAGGAYNEQFF
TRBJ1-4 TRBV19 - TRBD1 TGTGCCAGTAGTAGGGACCGGACAGGGAACGAAAAACTGTTTTTT CASSRDRTGNEKLFF
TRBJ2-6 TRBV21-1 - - TGTGCCAGCAGCGAAGAAAAGGACAACTCTGGGGCCAACGTCCTGACTTTC CASSEEKDNSGANVLTF
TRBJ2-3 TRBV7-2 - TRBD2 TGTGCCAGCAGCTTAGGCGGGAGGCATATCACAGATACGCAGTATTTT CASSLGGRHITDTQYF
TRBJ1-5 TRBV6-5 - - TGTGCCAGCACCAACGGGAAGGTAGGTCAGCCCCAGCATTTT CASTNGKVGQPQHF
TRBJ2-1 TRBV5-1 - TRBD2 TGCGCCAGCAGCCAATTAGCGGGACGGTACAATGAGCAGTTCTTC CASSQLAGRYNEQFF
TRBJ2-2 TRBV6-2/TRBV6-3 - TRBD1 TGTGCCAGCAGCAGAACTCAACAGGGGCCGAACACCGGGGAGCTGTTTTTT CASSRTQQGPNTGELFF
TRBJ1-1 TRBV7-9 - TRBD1 TGTGCCAGCAGCGCCCGACAGGGGATGAACACTGAAGCTTTCTTT CASSARQGMNTEAFF
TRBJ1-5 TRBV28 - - TGTGCCAGCAGGCAGGGTACGCAGCCCCAGCATTTT CASRQGTQPQHF
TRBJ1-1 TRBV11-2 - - TGTGCCAGCAGCACGCGGGCCGACACTGAAGCTTTCTTT CASSTRADTEAFF
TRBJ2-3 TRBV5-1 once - TGCGCCAGCAGCTTGTCACTGGTTAGTGATACGCAGTATTTT CASSLSLVSDTQYF